A single T cell receptor beta chain is shown here with its context. The target of this receptor is not known. It has no much larger one-base neighbor in the sample; base qualities were not kept. The CDR3 sequence holds 15 residues, the cysteine and phenylalanine included. The DNA shown is the 45-base CDR3, in frame from base 1. V has 8 bases trimmed and J has 7 bases trimmed; junction bases matching no gene number 14. Sequences MNHNS (CDR1) and SASEGT (CDR2) are obtained from the germline V gene. Sequencing was carried out with an Illumina HiSeq 2000. TCR beta chain libraries were generated by multiplex PCR amplification. High-throughput sequencing was used to analyze the amplified TCR beta chain products. TCRdb took the public reads, trimmed them with fastp at Q25, ran MiXCR for clone calling and kept in-frame beta chains. Each entry merges the rows of one CDR3 protein and shows their most common DNA and genes. For this sample there are approximately 90,000 distinct CDR3 sequences; over 25% appear just once. Over 7.5% of the sample belongs to the ten largest clones.

The data were taken from a study of breast tumors, draining lymph nodes, adjacent tissues (dated by TCRdb to about 2016). With regard to the full study: Breast cancer patients provided tumor, adjacent nontumor tissue and axillary lymph nodes, and the study compared the TCR beta repertoires across these three sources. The study was designed to assess the relationships and possible T-cell exchange between tumor, surrounding tissue and draining lymph node repertoires in human breast cancer. The research as a whole found: Tumor T-cell repertoires showed less diversity than lymph node repertoires and more diversity than nontumor tissue repertoires, and tumor T-cell repertoires showed preferential V and J gene usage. Tumor and nontumor tissue repertoires were found to be significantly more similar in luminal-like than in basal-like breast cancer. A scenario in which most tumor T cells derive from the lymph node and then expand within tumor tissue was judged to be consistent with the data. The conclusion that tumor T cells originate in lymph nodes was presented as consistent with a hypothesis rather than as directly demonstrated.

Lymph node samples came from the axillary draining lymph nodes of breast cancer patients. Rearrangement joined TRBV6-1 to TRBJ2-5, with 9 bases in between that match TRBD2. Sequencing input: axillary lymph node tissue. The clonotype originates from a female donor with breast cancer. Some clones in this sample may be carry-over from other donors' samples. For the CDR3, the sequence is CASAGGGRLGGTQYF. The sequenced DNA is TGTGCCAGCGCGGGGGGGGGGCGACTGGGAGGGACCCAGTACTTC.